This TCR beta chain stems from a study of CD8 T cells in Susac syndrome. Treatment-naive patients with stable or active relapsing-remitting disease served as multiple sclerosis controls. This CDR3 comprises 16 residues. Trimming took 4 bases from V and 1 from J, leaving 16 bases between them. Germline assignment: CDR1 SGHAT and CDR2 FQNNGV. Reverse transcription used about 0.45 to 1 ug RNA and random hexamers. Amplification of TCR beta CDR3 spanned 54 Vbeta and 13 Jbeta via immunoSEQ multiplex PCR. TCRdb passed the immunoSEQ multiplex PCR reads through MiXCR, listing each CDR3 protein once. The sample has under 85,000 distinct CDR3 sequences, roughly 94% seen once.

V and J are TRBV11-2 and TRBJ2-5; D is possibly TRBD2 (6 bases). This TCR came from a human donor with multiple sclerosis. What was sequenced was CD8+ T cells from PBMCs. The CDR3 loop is CASSWGLGPIQETQYF. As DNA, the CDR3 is TGTGCCAGCAGCTGGGGACTTGGACCGATCCAAGAGACCCAGTACTTC.